This TCR beta chain is drawn from a study of graft-versus-host responses after intestinal transplantation. Graft samples were processed, releasing intraepithelial and lamina propria lymphocytes. The method was immunoSEQ multiplex PCR; TCRdb's version includes in-frame clones alone and lacks a portion of them. This table holds 20,000 to 25,000 clones, roughly 72% found once. The CDR3 runs 16 residues. CDR1 SGDLS and CDR2 YYNGEE come from the germline V gene. With 4 bases removed from V and 2 bases from J, the gap between germline ends came to 15 bases. This TCR came from a human patient who received an intestinal transplant, so some T cells may come from the graft donor. This chain uses TRBV9 with TRBJ2-2, with D hard to call. Source: ileum tissue, taken 12 days after intestinal transplant. CDR3 DNA sequence: TGTGCCAGCAGCCCCGCCGCAGGCACCAACACCGGGGAGCTGTTTTTT. Amino acids: CASSPAAGTNTGELFF.